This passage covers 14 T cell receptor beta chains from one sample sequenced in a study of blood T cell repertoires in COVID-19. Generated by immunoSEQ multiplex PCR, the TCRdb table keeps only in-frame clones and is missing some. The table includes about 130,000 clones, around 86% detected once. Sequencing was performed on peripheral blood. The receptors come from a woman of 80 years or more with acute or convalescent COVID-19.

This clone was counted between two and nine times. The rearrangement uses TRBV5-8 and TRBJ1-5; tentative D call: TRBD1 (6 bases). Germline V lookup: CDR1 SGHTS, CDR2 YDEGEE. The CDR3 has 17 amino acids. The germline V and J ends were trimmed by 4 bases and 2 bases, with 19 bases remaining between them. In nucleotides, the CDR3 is TGTGCCAGCAGCCAGGGACAACTAGGATGGGGCAATCAGCCCCAGCATTTT. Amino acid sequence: CASSQGQLGWGNQPQHF.

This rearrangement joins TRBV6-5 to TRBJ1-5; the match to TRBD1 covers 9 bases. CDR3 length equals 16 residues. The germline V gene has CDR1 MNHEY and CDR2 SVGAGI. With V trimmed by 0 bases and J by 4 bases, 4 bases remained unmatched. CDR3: CASSYSTGQGNQPQHF. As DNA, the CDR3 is TGTGCCAGCAGTTACTCCACGGGACAGGGAAATCAGCCCCAGCATTTT.

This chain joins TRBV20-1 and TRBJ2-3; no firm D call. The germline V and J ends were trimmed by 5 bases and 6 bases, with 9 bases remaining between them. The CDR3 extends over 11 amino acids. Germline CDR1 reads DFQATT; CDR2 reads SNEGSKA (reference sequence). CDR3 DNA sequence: TGCAGTGCTGTCTTTGCGGATACGCAGTATTTT. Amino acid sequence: CSAVFADTQYF.

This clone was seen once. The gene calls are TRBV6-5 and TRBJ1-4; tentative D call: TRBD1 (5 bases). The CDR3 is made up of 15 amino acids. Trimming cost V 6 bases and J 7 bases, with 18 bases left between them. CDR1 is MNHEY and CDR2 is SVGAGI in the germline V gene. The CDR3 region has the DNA TGTGCCAGCAGACGGACCGGACTGGGGGGTGAAAAACTGTTTTTT. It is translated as CASRRTGLGGEKLFF.

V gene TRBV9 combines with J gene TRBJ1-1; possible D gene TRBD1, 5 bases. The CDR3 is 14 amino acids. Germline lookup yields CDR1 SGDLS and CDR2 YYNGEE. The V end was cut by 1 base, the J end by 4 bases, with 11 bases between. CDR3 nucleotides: TGTGCCAGCAGCGTATCCCCGGGGGGCACTGAAGCTTTCTTT. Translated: CASSVSPGGTEAFF.

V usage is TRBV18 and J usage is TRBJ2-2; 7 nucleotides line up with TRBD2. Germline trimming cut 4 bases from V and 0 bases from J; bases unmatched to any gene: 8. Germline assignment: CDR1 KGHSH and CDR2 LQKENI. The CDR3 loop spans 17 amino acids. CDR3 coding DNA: TGTGCCAGCTCACAGGGCCTCGCGGGGGCGAACACCGGGGAGCTGTTTTTT. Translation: CASSQGLAGANTGELFF.

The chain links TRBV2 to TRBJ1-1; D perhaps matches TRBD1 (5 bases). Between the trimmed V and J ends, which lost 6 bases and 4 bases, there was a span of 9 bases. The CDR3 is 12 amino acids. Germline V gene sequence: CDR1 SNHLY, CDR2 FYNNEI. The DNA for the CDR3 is TGTGCCAGCAGGGGGCGCCTCACTGAAGCTTTCTTT. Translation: CASRGRLTEAFF.

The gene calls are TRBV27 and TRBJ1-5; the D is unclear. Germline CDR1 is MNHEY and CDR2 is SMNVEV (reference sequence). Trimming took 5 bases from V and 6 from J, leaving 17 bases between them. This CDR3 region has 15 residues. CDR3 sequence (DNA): TGTGCCAGCAGTCCAGGACCGGGGATTACTCAGCCCCAGCATTTT. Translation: CASSPGPGITQPQHF.

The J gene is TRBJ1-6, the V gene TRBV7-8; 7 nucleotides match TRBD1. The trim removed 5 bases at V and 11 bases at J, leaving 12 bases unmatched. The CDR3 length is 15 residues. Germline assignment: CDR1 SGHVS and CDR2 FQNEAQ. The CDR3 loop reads CASSVEGAGGTPLHF. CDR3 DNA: TGTGCCAGCAGCGTAGAAGGGGCAGGGGGGACACCCCTCCACTTT.

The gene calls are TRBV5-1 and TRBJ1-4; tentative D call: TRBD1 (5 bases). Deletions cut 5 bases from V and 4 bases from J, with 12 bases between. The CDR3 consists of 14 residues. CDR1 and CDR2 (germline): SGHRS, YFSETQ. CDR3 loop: CASSNGHLNEKLFF. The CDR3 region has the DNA TGCGCCAGCAGTAACGGACATCTTAATGAAAAACTGTTTTTT.

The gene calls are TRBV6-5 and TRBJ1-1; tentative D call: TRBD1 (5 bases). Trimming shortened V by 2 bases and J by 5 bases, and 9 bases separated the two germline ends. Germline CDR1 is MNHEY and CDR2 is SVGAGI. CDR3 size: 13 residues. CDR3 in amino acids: CASSYRGRTEAFF. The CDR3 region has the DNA TGTGCCAGCAGTTACAGGGGTAGGACTGAAGCTTTCTTT.

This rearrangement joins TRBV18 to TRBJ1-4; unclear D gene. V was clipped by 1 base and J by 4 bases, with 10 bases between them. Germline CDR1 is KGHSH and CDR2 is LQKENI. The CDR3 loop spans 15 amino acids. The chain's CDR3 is CASSPRLENNEKLFF. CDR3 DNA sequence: TGTGCCAGCTCACCACGTCTAGAAAATAATGAAAAACTGTTTTTT.

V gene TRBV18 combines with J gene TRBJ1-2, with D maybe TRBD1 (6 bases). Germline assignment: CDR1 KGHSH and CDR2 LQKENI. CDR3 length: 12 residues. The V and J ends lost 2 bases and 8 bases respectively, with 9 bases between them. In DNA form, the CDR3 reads TGTGCCAGCTCACCAGCAGGGGCAGGCTACACCTTC. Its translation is CASSPAGAGYTF.

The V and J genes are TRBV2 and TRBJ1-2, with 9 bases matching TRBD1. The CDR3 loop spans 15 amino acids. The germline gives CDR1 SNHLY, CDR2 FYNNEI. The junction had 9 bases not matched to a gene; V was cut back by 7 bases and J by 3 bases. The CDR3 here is CASKKGTGWDYGYTF. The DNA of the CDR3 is TGTGCCAGCAAGAAAGGGACAGGGTGGGACTATGGCTACACCTTC.